This TCR beta chain was recovered during a study of blood T cell repertoires in COVID-19. Turning to the study itself: COVID-19 samples collected from the United States, Italy and Spain covered acute and convalescent phases.

Generated by immunoSEQ multiplex PCR, the TCRdb table keeps only in-frame clones and is missing some. The data show about 400,000 clones, over 75% seen once. Ages ranged from roughly 18 to 100 years, with residence in more than 20 US areas. This clone is a singleton in its sample. Germline V CDR1 and CDR2: SGHRS, YFSETQ. CDR3 length: 14 amino acids. The ends were cut back, 4 bases at V and 0 bases at J, with 10 bases in the middle. Sequencing was carried out using PBMCs or T cells enriched from blood (not recorded which). The rearrangement joins TRBV5-1 to TRBJ1-2; D uncertain. This sequence was found in a woman between 40 and 55 years old with acute COVID-19. The CDR3: CASSGSGSNYGYTF. In DNA, the CDR3 is TGCGCCAGCAGCGGGTCGGGTTCTAACTATGGCTACACCTTC.